A selection of T cell receptor beta chains follows, all from one sample in a study of blood T cell repertoires in COVID-19. Sequenced by immunoSEQ multiplex PCR; TCRdb stores in-frame clones only, minus some. This sample has around 170,000 clones, with about 90% found just once. The specimen sequenced was PBMCs or T cells enriched from blood (not recorded which). These receptors were collected from a woman aged 50 to 60 who had recovered from COVID-19. Each CDR3 is given with its conserved first and last residue. D genes are given only for firm matches. Expanded clones get a size class; other rows say once, few or many, or leave the size out.

clone_size | d_call | j_call | v_call | cdr3_nt | cdr3_aa
- | TRBD1 | TRBJ1-5 | TRBV15 | TGTGCCACCAGCAGAGCGGAGGGGGCGCGAACGCAGCCCCAGCATTTT | CATSRAEGARTQPQHF
- | - | TRBJ1-1 | TRBV14 | TGTGCCAGCAGCCACTATAGAAACACTGAAGCTTTCTTT | CASSHYRNTEAFF
- | TRBD1 | TRBJ1-2 | TRBV2 | TGTGCCAGCAGTGTACGGGGGACAGGATATGGCTACACCTTC | CASSVRGTGYGYTF
few | TRBD1 | TRBJ2-2 | TRBV2 | TGTGCCAGCAGGGGGGACAGGGGTCGCACCGGGGAGCTGTTTTTT | CASRGDRGRTGELFF
once | - | TRBJ1-6 | TRBV4-1 | TGCGCCAGCAGCCAAGGAGGAGGTCGGCCCCTCCACTTT | CASSQGGGRPLHF
once | TRBD2 | TRBJ2-1 | TRBV2 | TGTGCCAGCAGGACTCTAGCGGGAGGGCCGAGTGAGCAGTTCTTC | CASRTLAGGPSEQFF
- | - | TRBJ1-1 | TRBV19 | TGTGCCAGTAGGACCCCTGGGAGCAGTACTGAAGCTTTCTTT | CASRTPGSSTEAFF
- | - | TRBJ1-1 | TRBV29-1 | TGCAGCGCCGCACATGGCGGTGAAGCTTTCTTT | CSAAHGGEAFF
- | - | TRBJ2-5 | TRBV3-1/TRBV3-2 | TGTGCCAGCAGCCATCAGCAAGAGACCCAGTACTTC | CASSHQQETQYF
- | TRBD1 | TRBJ1-2 | TRBV30 | TGTGCCTGGAGTCTCCCCGGGACAGACACTAACTATGGCTACACCTTC | CAWSLPGTDTNYGYTF
- | TRBD2 | TRBJ2-1 | TRBV19 | TGTGCCAGTAGTAGGACTAGTAAGGATGAGCAGTTCTTC | CASSRTSKDEQFF
- | TRBD1 | TRBJ2-5 | TRBV11-2 | TGTGCCAGCAGCTTCCGACAGGGGGGGTACCAAGAGACCCAGTACTTC | CASSFRQGGYQETQYF
- | - | TRBJ2-3 | TRBV19 | TGTGCCAGTAGTATCGGCGGGACAGACACAGATACGCAGTATTTT | CASSIGGTDTDTQYF
once | TRBD2 | TRBJ2-1 | TRBV11-2 | TGTGCCAGCAGCTTGACTAGCGGGAGTCCGCGGGAGCAGTTCTTC | CASSLTSGSPREQFF
- | TRBD1 | TRBJ2-7 | TRBV29-1 | TGCAGCGTGGGGACAGGGATGTTGAACGAGCAGTACTTC | CSVGTGMLNEQYF
once | TRBD2 | TRBJ2-3 | TRBV7-9 | TGTGCCAGCACTAGGGCGGGAGACACAGATACGCAGTATTTT | CASTRAGDTDTQYF
few | - | TRBJ1-1 | TRBV29-1 | TGCAGCGTTGAAATCCTTACCTCTAAGAACACTGAAGCTTTCTTT | CSVEILTSKNTEAFF
once | - | TRBJ2-5 | TRBV14 | TGTGCCAGCACCACGTCCAGTACCGAAGAGACCCAGTACTTC | CASTTSSTEETQYF
few | TRBD1 | TRBJ1-1 | TRBV11-2 | TGTGCCAGCAGACCAGGGGGCCTAAACACTGAAGCTTTCTTT | CASRPGGLNTEAFF
- | - | TRBJ2-3 | TRBV4-1 | TGCGCCAGCAGCCACAGGGGCCCCACAGATACGCAGTATTTT | CASSHRGPTDTQYF
- | - | TRBJ2-1 | TRBV28 | TGTGCCAGCAGGCCGCCAGGTGGGACATACAATGAGCAGTTCTTC | CASRPPGGTYNEQFF
- | TRBD2 | TRBJ2-2 | TRBV30 | TGTGCCTGGAGTGACCAAGCGGGAGACACCGGGGAGCTGTTTTTT | CAWSDQAGDTGELFF
- | - | TRBJ2-2 | TRBV7-8 | TGTGCCAGCAGCAGCCGGGACTTGGTAACCGGGGAGCTGTTTTTT | CASSSRDLVTGELFF
- | TRBD1 | TRBJ1-2 | TRBV5-1 | TGCGCCAGCAGCTTGATGACAGGGGTTAACTATGGCTACACCTTC | CASSLMTGVNYGYTF
- | TRBD1 | TRBJ1-6 | TRBV30 | TGTGCCTGGAGTGTACCGAGGGGGCATTCACCCCTCCACTTT | CAWSVPRGHSPLHF
- | - | TRBJ2-1 | TRBV10-1 | TGCGCCAGCAGTGCGTCAGTCGTCCCGGGAACTGAGCAGTTCTTC | CASSASVVPGTEQFF
- | - | TRBJ2-1 | TRBV6-2/TRBV6-3 | TGTGCCAGCAGTTACTTCGGTTTAGCCCCCTCGAATGAGCAGTTCTTC | CASSYFGLAPSNEQFF
- | - | TRBJ1-2 | TRBV29-1 | TGCAGCGTTGGCGAGCTGGGTGGGAGCTATGGCTACACCTTC | CSVGELGGSYGYTF
few | - | TRBJ2-7 | TRBV7-6 | TGTGCCAGCAGCCTTACCGCCGAGAGCTCCTACGAGCAGTACTTC | CASSLTAESSYEQYF
once | TRBD1 | TRBJ1-1 | TRBV30 | TGTGCCTGGGGATACAGGGGGCAGGTCACTGAAGCTTTCTTT | CAWGYRGQVTEAFF
- | - | TRBJ1-5 | TRBV3-1/TRBV3-2 | TGTGCCAGCAGCCAAGATGGGGGCCGGAATCAGCCCCAGCATTTT | CASSQDGGRNQPQHF
- | - | TRBJ1-3 | TRBV30 | TGTGCCTGGAGTATAGCCCCGCTGCATTCCTCTGGAAACACCATATATTTT | CAWSIAPLHSSGNTIYF
- | TRBD1 | TRBJ1-6 | TRBV3-1/TRBV3-2 | TGTGCCGGCGGTACAGGGGTCTCACCCCTCCACTTT | CAGGTGVSPLHF
- | TRBD2 | TRBJ2-1 | TRBV7-9 | TGTGCCAGCAGCCAGGGTCCGGGACTACGGGAGGATGAGCAGTTCTTC | CASSQGPGLREDEQFF
- | - | TRBJ2-1 | TRBV11-3 | TGTGCCAGCAGCTTAGTTTTGGCGTTAAGGGGGAACTACAATGAGCAGTTCTTC | CASSLVLALRGNYNEQFF
- | - | TRBJ2-3 | TRBV28 | TGTGCCAGCAGTGACACCGCCTATTCGACCGACACAGATACGCAGTATTTT | CASSDTAYSTDTDTQYF
- | - | TRBJ2-2 | TRBV28 | TGTGCCAGCAGTCCATTACAGGGGGGGGGCGGGGAGCTGTTTTTT | CASSPLQGGGGELFF
- | TRBD2 | TRBJ2-7 | TRBV27 | TGTGCCAGCAGACGTGACAGGACTAGCGGAAGCTACGAGCAGTACTTC | CASRRDRTSGSYEQYF
- | TRBD1 | TRBJ2-7 | TRBV2 | TGTGCCAGCAGCAGACAGGGTTCCGAGCAGTACTTC | CASSRQGSEQYF
- | - | TRBJ2-7 | TRBV28 | TGTGCCAGCAGGGGTGGGGGCCTATCCTACGAGCAGTACTTC | CASRGGGLSYEQYF
- | TRBD1 | TRBJ1-4 | TRBV2 | TGTGCCAGCAAAAGGCAGGGGGTGCCAAATGAAAAACTGTTTTTT | CASKRQGVPNEKLFF
- | TRBD1 | TRBJ2-6 | TRBV7-3 | TGTGCCAGCAGCTCATCTGGGACAGTCGGGGCCAACGTCCTGACTTTC | CASSSSGTVGANVLTF
- | - | TRBJ2-7 | TRBV19 | TGTGCCAGTAGTTTATATCCGGGGAATTACGAGCAGTACTTC | CASSLYPGNYEQYF
- | - | TRBJ2-3 | TRBV11-2 | TGTGCCAGCAGCCCCCGCCGGAGCACAGATACGCAGTATTTT | CASSPRRSTDTQYF
- | TRBD1 | TRBJ1-3 | TRBV7-9 | TGTGCCAGCAGCTTAGGGAGGGGCCTATTGACAGGGACTGGAAACACCATATATTTT | CASSLGRGLLTGTGNTIYF
- | TRBD1 | TRBJ1-4 | TRBV5-6 | TGTGCCAGCAGCCGGGGACAGGGTGCTACTAATGAAAAACTGTTTTTT | CASSRGQGATNEKLFF
few | - | TRBJ2-6 | TRBV5-4 | TGTGCCAGCAGCCCTCCCAGGGGAAGCTCTGGGGCCAACGTCCTGACTTTC | CASSPPRGSSGANVLTF
- | - | TRBJ2-4 | TRBV25-1 | TGTGCCAGCAGTGAATATAAACCAAGCGCCAAAAACATTCAGTACTTC | CASSEYKPSAKNIQYF
- | TRBD1 | TRBJ2-1 | TRBV7-8 | TGTGCCAGCAGCTCAGGGGGAAACTACAATGAGCAGTTCTTC | CASSSGGNYNEQFF
few | - | TRBJ2-3 | TRBV20-1 | TGCAGTGCTAGTCCAGCGGACCGATCTAGCACAGATACGCAGTATTTT | CSASPADRSSTDTQYF
- | TRBD2 | TRBJ2-5 | TRBV7-2 | TGTGCCAGCACTCTGGGACTAGCGGGAGGGGAGACCCAGTACTTC | CASTLGLAGGETQYF
- | - | TRBJ1-1 | TRBV29-1 | TGCAGCGTTGAAAACAGAGGGGGGAACACTGAAGCTTTCTTT | CSVENRGGNTEAFF
- | TRBD2 | TRBJ2-3 | TRBV19 | TGTGCCAGTAGTAGAGGACTAGCAGTGGATACGCAGTATTTT | CASSRGLAVDTQYF
- | TRBD2 | TRBJ2-1 | TRBV27 | TGTGCCAGCATAGGCAGCGGGACCTTCAATGAGCAGTTCTTC | CASIGSGTFNEQFF